A selection of T cell receptor beta chains follows, all from one sample in a study of T-cell memory formation after mild COVID-19. TCRdb re-derived calls from the 5' RACE reads in MiXCR, one entry per CDR3 protein. There are over 400,000 distinct CDR3 sequences in the sample; less than 25% occur only once, and about an eighth lies in the top ten. Sequencing was performed on PBMCs or a T cell subset sorted from them (not recorded which). The receptor source for this set is an adult woman who had mild COVID-19 (a few samples of this study predate the infection). Cell type and time point are not known. Both conserved end residues are part of each CDR3. The D gene is left open where the match is weak. Clone size is stated in some rows and not others, as once, few, many or a class when expanded.

V gene	D gene	clone size	J gene	CDR3 DNA	CDR3 protein
TRBV3-1	NA	few	TRBJ2-4	TGTGCCAGCAGCCCCCAACAGGGAGGCTTAGCCAAAAACATTCAGTACTTC	CASSPQQGGLAKNIQYF
TRBV7-9	NA	NA	TRBJ2-6	TGTGCCAGCCCCCGACTCGCTGGGGCCAACGTCCTGACTTTC	CASPRLAGANVLTF
TRBV4-1	TRBD1	NA	TRBJ2-7	TGCGCCAGCAGCCAAAACTTGGTACAGGGGAGAGTCGAGCAGTACTTC	CASSQNLVQGRVEQYF
TRBV20-1	NA	few	TRBJ1-3	TGCAGTGCTAGAGCGTCTCGGGGTCCTGGAAACACCATATATTTT	CSARASRGPGNTIYF
TRBV29-1	TRBD2	few	TRBJ2-2	TGCAGCGTTAAAGGAGCGGGGGGGAACACCGGGGAGCTGTTTTTT	CSVKGAGGNTGELFF
TRBV24-1	TRBD1	NA	TRBJ1-5	TGTGCCACCAGTGATTTGGGGCAGGGGGATCAGCCCCAGCATTTT	CATSDLGQGDQPQHF
TRBV24-1	NA	many	TRBJ2-5	TGTGCCACCAGTGATTCCAACCAAGAGACCCAGTACTTC	CATSDSNQETQYF
TRBV12-3/TRBV12-4	NA	few	TRBJ2-3	TGTGCCAGCAGTTTTACGGGGCGCGATGGAGATACGCAGTATTTT	CASSFTGRDGDTQYF
TRBV3-1	NA	NA	TRBJ2-1	TGTGCCAGCAGCCAAGCAGGGGTCCGCTCCTACAATGAGCAGTTCTTC	CASSQAGVRSYNEQFF
TRBV11-2	TRBD1	NA	TRBJ2-2	TGTGCCAGCAGCCTGCTTCATTCGGGACAGCTGAACACCGGGGAGCTGTTTTTT	CASSLLHSGQLNTGELFF
TRBV20-1	TRBD2	NA	TRBJ2-1	TGCAGTGCTAGCTGGAGGGCTAGCGGGGTAGTCGATGAGCAGTTCTTC	CSASWRASGVVDEQFF
TRBV4-2	TRBD2	once	TRBJ2-1	TGTGCCAGCAGCCCCCGTGGTGGCGGGAGCTCCTACAATGAGCAGTTCTTC	CASSPRGGGSSYNEQFF
TRBV18	NA	few	TRBJ1-1	TGTGCCAGCTCACTTTCAACCCAGCACCGACAAAGAGGCATGAACACTGAAGCTTTCTTT	CASSLSTQHRQRGMNTEAFF
TRBV12-3/TRBV12-4	NA	NA	TRBJ1-1	TGTGCCAGCAGTTTTCGTCTGATGAACACTGAAGCTTTCTTT	CASSFRLMNTEAFF
TRBV4-3	NA	NA	TRBJ2-3	TGCGCCAGCAGCCAAGATAGGGCGGGACCCCCCTCTAGCACAGATACGCAGTATTTT	CASSQDRAGPPSSTDTQYF
TRBV6-2/TRBV6-3	NA	few	TRBJ2-1	TGTGCCAGCAGTTACTCTACCCGGTATTACAATGAGCAGTTCTTC	CASSYSTRYYNEQFF
TRBV21-1	NA	few	TRBJ2-1	TGTGCCAGCAGCAAAACAGGTGTCGGGGGGGATGAGCAGTTCTTC	CASSKTGVGGDEQFF
TRBV9	NA	few	TRBJ2-5	TGTGCCAGCAGCGTAAATCTGTTACAAGAGACCCAGTACTTC	CASSVNLLQETQYF
TRBV29-1	NA	NA	TRBJ1-1	TGCAGCGTCAACAGGGTCCAGGACACTGAAGCTTTCTTT	CSVNRVQDTEAFF
TRBV3-1	TRBD2	few	TRBJ2-1	TGTGCCAGCAGCCTTAGCGGGAGACCCTACAATGAGCAGTTCTTC	CASSLSGRPYNEQFF
TRBV30	TRBD1	once	TRBJ2-7	TGTGCCTGGAGCGACCTGACAGGGGGCAAGTACGAGCAGTACTTC	CAWSDLTGGKYEQYF
TRBV5-4	TRBD1	few	TRBJ1-2	TGTGCCAGCAGCTTTGGGGACAGGGGCGACCCCCCTCGTCCATATGGCTACACCTTC	CASSFGDRGDPPRPYGYTF
TRBV4-1	TRBD1	NA	TRBJ2-7	TGCGCCAGCAGCCAGATGGGCCGGGACAGGGCCCTCTACGAGCAGTACTTC	CASSQMGRDRALYEQYF
TRBV12-3/TRBV12-4	TRBD2	many	TRBJ2-3	TGTGCCAGCAGGCTCGGCGGGGGGCGCACAGATACGCAGTATTTT	CASRLGGGRTDTQYF
TRBV5-1	TRBD2	NA	TRBJ2-7	TGCGCCAGCAGCTTAGCGGGGGCGTTCAACGAGCAGTACTTC	CASSLAGAFNEQYF
TRBV6-1	NA	few	TRBJ1-5	TGTGCCAGCAGTGAAAGCCCTAGGGGGACATGGCATCTGGGGAATCAGCCCCAGCATTTT	CASSESPRGTWHLGNQPQHF
TRBV7-2	NA	few	TRBJ1-1	TGTGCCAGCAGCTTATCGGGGACTGAAGCTTTCTTT	CASSLSGTEAFF
TRBV20-1	NA	NA	TRBJ2-7	TGCAGTGCTAGAGATCATCAGGGGATCTACGAGCAGTACTTC	CSARDHQGIYEQYF
TRBV19	TRBD1	NA	TRBJ2-1	TGTGCCAGTAGTATAGGGACAGGGGACAATGAGCAGTTCTTC	CASSIGTGDNEQFF
TRBV20-1	TRBD1	few	TRBJ2-7	TGCAGTGCTAGCTGGACAGGGGGCGTCGAGCAGTACTTC	CSASWTGGVEQYF
TRBV27	NA	NA	TRBJ2-1	TGTGCCAGCAGTTTCTCCCACAGTGACAGCTCCTACAATGAGCAGTTCTTC	CASSFSHSDSSYNEQFF
TRBV7-9	NA	few	TRBJ2-5	TGTGCCAGCAGCTTAGATAGCAGGGAGACCCAGTACTTC	CASSLDSRETQYF
TRBV20-1	NA	few	TRBJ2-5	TGCAGTGCCCCGCTAGGTGACGAGACCCAGTACTTC	CSAPLGDETQYF
TRBV15	TRBD2	NA	TRBJ2-1	TGTGCCACCAGCTCCCCAGGGACTAGCGGGGGGGCAATCAATGAGCAGTTCTTC	CATSSPGTSGGAINEQFF
TRBV11-3	NA	few	TRBJ2-1	TGTGCCAGCAGCGGGGGACAAAAAGACTGGGGGCAGTTCTTC	CASSGGQKDWGQFF
TRBV18	TRBD2	NA	TRBJ2-3	TGTGCCAGCTCACCACGGACCCCGGGCGGGAGAGGGGCAGATACGCAGTATTTT	CASSPRTPGGRGADTQYF
TRBV11-3	TRBD2	NA	TRBJ2-3	TGTGCCAGCAGCCTGAGGAGCGGGGGACTGAGAAGCGCAGATACGCAGTATTTT	CASSLRSGGLRSADTQYF
TRBV4-2	NA	few	TRBJ1-1	TGTGCCAGCAGCCAAGATAGGGGGATAGGCCCTAACACTGAAGCTTTCTTT	CASSQDRGIGPNTEAFF
TRBV6-6	TRBD2	NA	TRBJ2-3	TGTGCCAGCAGCTCCCGGAGTAGCGGGATTGGCGCAGATACGCAGTATTTT	CASSSRSSGIGADTQYF